This T cell receptor (beta chain) appears in the sequencing data of a study of blood T cell repertoires in COVID-19. Overall study: PBMCs, B-cell-depleted T cells, or T cells were the source of the cDNA or gDNA that made up the material.

Original methodology: How many nucleated cells were present was estimated from reference gene primer amplification. The data were produced by immunoSEQ multiplex PCR, yet TCRdb's version contains in-frame clones alone and is incomplete. From that table come the V and J calls and clone size; the DNA was used to work out D and trimming. Here the sample spans 150,000 or so clones, 75% to 85% being singletons. V gave up 5 bases and J gave up 1 base, with 24 bases separating them. Germline V gene data show CDR1 as SGHTA and CDR2 as FQGTGA. The CDR3 consists of 18 residues. The chain couples TRBV7-3 to TRBJ2-7, with a possible D match to TRBD2 (5 bases). The sequenced material came from peripheral blood. The receptor was derived from a man in his sixties with active or convalescent COVID-19. CDR3 sequence reads: CASSPGVIGRTGSYEQYF. The CDR3 DNA reads TGTGCCAGCAGCCCCGGGGTAATAGGGCGAACGGGTTCCTACGAGCAGTACTTC.